These 25 T cell receptor beta chains came from one sample sequenced in a study of Graves' ophthalmopathy and Graves' hyperthyroidism. From RNA, the CDR3 regions of TCR beta chains were amplified and sequenced. In the first round, RT-PCR was carried out with HTBI primers, and a multiplex PCR formed the second round. Using its own MiXCR run on the multiplex PCR reads, TCRdb lists one record per CDR3 protein. This sample has 500,000 to 700,000 distinct CDR3 sequences, with about 20% found just once. Source material: peripheral blood. The receptors originated from a woman aged 18-29 years with stable Graves' hyperthyroidism. Some clones in this sample may be carry-over from other donors' samples.

The sample holds many counts of this clonotype. The gene calls are TRBV12-3 or TRBV12-4 and TRBJ1-2; a weak D match, TRBD1 (5 bases). V was shortened by 1 base and J by 4 bases, with 16 bases between the two germline ends. The CDR3 loop spans 16 amino acids. CDR3 coding DNA: TGTGCCAGCAGTTTAGGCGGCAGGGCTAGATCCTATGGCTACACCTTC. Residues: CASSLGGRARSYGYTF.

This clonotype was observed many times. The chain carries TRBV9 and TRBJ1-6, with D uncertain. Germline-derived CDR1 and CDR2 are SGDLS and YYNGEE. Trimming removed 0 bases from V and 9 bases from J, with 10 bases in between. The CDR3 covers 14 residues. The CDR3 region has the DNA TGTGCCAGCAGCGTAGGAGGGAGCAGTTCACCCCTCCACTTT. Protein product: CASSVGGSSSPLHF. Combining the CDR3 with reference TRBV9 and TRBJ1-6 gives the whole variable domain DSGVTQTPKHLITATGQRVTLRCSPRSGDLSVYWYQQSLDQGLQFLIQYYNGEERAKGNILERFSAQQFPDLHSELNLSSLELGDSALYFCASSVGGSSSPLHFGNGTRLTVT.

In its sample, this clonotype was seen many times. The rearrangement links TRBV6-2 or TRBV6-3 to TRBJ1-1, with D perhaps matching TRBD1 (6 bases). The CDR3 extends over 17 amino acids. Trimming pared 4 bases from V and 0 bases from J, leaving 18 bases between. Per germline, CDR1 MNHEY and CDR2 SVGEGT. CDR3 in amino acids: CASSWSGQGSVNTEAFF. Here the CDR3 DNA reads TGTGCCAGCAGTTGGTCTGGGCAGGGGAGCGTGAACACTGAAGCTTTCTTT.

V gene TRBV25-1 combines with J gene TRBJ2-5; 15 positions match TRBD2. V dropped 0 bases and J dropped 5; count of bases not matched to a gene: 10. The V gene's germline CDR1 is MGHDK and CDR2 SYGVNS. This CDR3 region has 19 residues. The CDR3 bases are TGTGCCAGCAGTGAATATACGATCGCGGGACTAGCGGGGGGCGAGACCCAGTACTTC. Protein: CASSEYTIAGLAGGETQYF.

Note on this clonotype: A much larger clone lies one base from this, so it may be a read error. The chain carries TRBV7-2 and TRBJ2-7; 10 bases are shared with TRBD1. Germline CDR1 is SGHTA and CDR2 is FQGNSA. Germline trimming cut 0 bases from V and 0 bases from J; bases unmatched to any gene: 2. The CDR3 is 16 amino acids. The CDR3 is CASSLAGQGSSYEQYF. CDR3 DNA: TGTGCCAGCAGCTTAGCGGGACAGGGGAGCTCCTACGAGCAGTACTTC.

This clonotype was recorded at least ten times. The V call is TRBV12-5, the J call TRBJ2-5; the match to TRBD2 covers 15 bases. J was trimmed by 5 bases and V by 0 bases; bases with no gene match: 13. The CDR3 totals 20 residues. From germline, CDR1 is LGHNT and CDR2 FRNRAP. The CDR3 sequence: CASGLVRRTSGGARWETQYF. CDR3 nucleotides: TGTGCTAGTGGTTTGGTACGGAGGACTAGCGGGGGGGCCAGGTGGGAGACCCAGTACTTC.

This clonotype came up a few times. Since a much larger clone is just one base distant, this may be a read error. The V gene is TRBV6-1, the J gene TRBJ2-7; 10 bases align to TRBD1. The CDR3 sequence is 13 residues long. V shed 6 bases and J 3 bases; nucleotides not matched to a gene: 2. CDR1 and CDR2 (germline): MNHNS, SASEGT. In DNA, the CDR3 is TGTGCCAGCAGGGGACAGGGGCTCTACGAGCAGTACTTC. This encodes CASRGQGLYEQYF.

This clonotype was seen ten or more times. The chain combines TRBV20-1 with TRBJ1-1, with 7 bases matching TRBD1. This CDR3 is built from 18 residues. Germline-derived CDR1 and CDR2 are DFQATT and SNEGSKA (reference sequence). V gave up 3 bases and J gave up 4 bases; unmatched junction bases: 20. As DNA, the CDR3 is TGCAGTGCTAGCGGATTGACGGGGAGGGGGCTAGTTGGCACTGAAGCTTTCTTT. Its translation is CSASGLTGRGLVGTEAFF.

This clonotype was picked up many times. This CDR3 reads CASSSDLRENRLIQPQHF. The CDR3 coding sequence is TGTGCCAGCAGTTCAGACCTCCGGGAAAACAGGTTGATACAGCCCCAGCATTTT. The chain combines TRBV12-3 or TRBV12-4 with TRBJ1-5, with D possibly TRBD1 on 5 matching bases. The CDR3 contains 18 residues. V was pared by 4 bases and J by 7 bases, with 26 bases between.

This clonotype was detected only a few times. The chain has TRBV27 and TRBJ1-1, with TRBD1 matching 7 bases. The CDR3 spans 16 residues. Germline CDR1 reads MNHEY; CDR2 reads SMNVEV (reference sequence). Trimming cost V 10 bases and J 1 base; bases outside gene matches: 15. CDR3 DNA sequence: TGTGCCACCACCGTTAGGGGTAGGGGGCCGAACACTGAAGCTTTCTTT. It translates to CATTVRGRGPNTEAFF.

Of note for this clonotype: At one end the junction does not follow the germline gene, possibly because of a read error. The V and J genes are TRBV7-2 and TRBJ2-5; D is perhaps TRBD1 or TRBD2 (5 bases each). The germline CDR1 and CDR2 sequences are SGHTA and FQGNSA. The CDR3 runs to 12 residues. DNA of the CDR3: TGTGCCAGCAGCTTGGGGGTTGAGATCCAGTACTTC. Residues: CASSLGVEIQYF. Based on the CDR3 plus reference TRBV7-2 and TRBJ2-5, the full variable domain is GAGVSQSPSNKVTEKGKDVELRCDPISGHTALYWYRQSLGQGLEFLIYFQGNSAPDKSGLPSDRFSAERTGGSVSTLTIQRTQQEDSAVYLCASSLGVEIQYFGPGTRLLVL.

This clonotype appeared many times. This rearrangement joins TRBV7-2 to TRBJ1-1; 7 nucleotides match TRBD1. The V and J ends lost 5 bases and 1 base, in that order; junction bases with no gene match: 7. In germline, CDR1 is SGHTA, CDR2 FQGNSA. This CDR3 is 15 amino acids long. The CDR3 nucleotides read TGTGCCAGCAGCCTAAACCAGGGGGGGAACACTGAAGCTTTCTTT. Its protein is CASSLNQGGNTEAFF.

The chain has TRBV2 and TRBJ1-1; a possible D gene is TRBD1 (6 bases). The ends were cut back, 7 bases at V and 7 bases at J, with 16 bases in the middle. CDR1 SNHLY and CDR2 FYNNEI come from the germline V gene. CDR3 length equals 13 residues. This CDR3 is CASNVGGGGEAFF. The DNA of the CDR3 is TGTGCCAGCAACGTCGGGGGCGGCGGTGAAGCTTTCTTT.

This clonotype was seen many times. V is TRBV20-1 and J is TRBJ1-1, with TRBD1 matching over 7 bases. The V and J ends lost 5 bases and 0 bases, in that order; junction bases with no gene match: 6. Germline V gives CDR1 DFQATT, CDR2 SNEGSKA (reference sequence). This CDR3 spans 14 amino acids. The CDR3: CSAERDRLNTEAFF. The CDR3 DNA follows: TGCAGTGCTGAACGGGACAGATTGAACACTGAAGCTTTCTTT.

This clonotype showed up many times. This chain joins TRBV7-2 and TRBJ2-7; 7 bases are a match to TRBD2. The CDR3 sequence is 14 residues long. Trimming cost V 5 bases and J 0 bases; bases outside gene matches: 4. The germline V gene encodes CDR1 SGHTA and CDR2 FQGNSA. The CDR3 sequence: CASSGRGSSYEQYF. The CDR3 DNA follows: TGTGCCAGCAGCGGGCGGGGGAGCTCCTACGAGCAGTACTTC.

A single count supports this clonotype. Since a much larger clone is just one base distant, this may be a read error. This is likely a read error, given that the CDR3 carries no conserved phenylalanine or tryptophan at its end. The rearrangement links TRBV20-1 to TRBJ1-5, with a tentative D call TRBD1 (5 bases). Trimming cost V 6 bases and J 6 bases, with 15 bases left between them. Germline loops: CDR1 DFQATT, CDR2 SNEGSKA (reference sequence). The CDR3 contains 13 residues. This chain's CDR3 is CSAYVSGTQPQHV. In nucleotides, the CDR3 is TGCAGTGCGTATGTGTCAGGGACTCAGCCCCAGCATGTT.

The V and J genes are TRBV5-1 and TRBJ2-7; D is possibly TRBD1 (6 bases). Germline V gene lookup returns CDR1 SGHRS and CDR2 YFSETQ. CDR3 length equals 15 residues. V was pared by 5 bases and J by 0 bases, with 15 bases between. CDR3 protein: CASRQGRLSSYEQYF. The CDR3 DNA reads TGCGCCAGCAGACAGGGAAGGTTAAGCTCCTACGAGCAGTACTTC.

The V and J genes are TRBV30 and TRBJ2-5; the D gene is possibly TRBD1 (5 bases). Trimming removed 2 bases at V and 3 bases at J, with 16 bases between. Looked up from germline, CDR1 is GTSNPN and CDR2 is SVGIG (reference sequence). There are 15 residues in the CDR3. As DNA, the CDR3 is TGTGCCTGGAGTCAAGTTGGGGCCCCCGAAGAGACCCAGTACTTC. This gives the protein CAWSQVGAPEETQYF.

Worth noting for this clonotype: One end of the junction does not line up with germline, which may come from a read error. The genes are TRBV12-3 or TRBV12-4 and TRBJ2-2; D is perhaps TRBD1 or TRBD2 (5 bases each). CDR3 length equals 13 residues. The CDR3 spells CASSPSGTGELCF. The CDR3 bases are TGTGCCAGCAGCCCGTCGGGGACCGGGGAGCTGTGTTTT.

This clonotype was observed many times. V is TRBV6-5 and J is TRBJ2-5; D might be TRBD1 (5 bases). V was clipped by 1 base and J by 4 bases, with 7 bases between them. The CDR3 covers 13 residues. CDR1 MNHEY and CDR2 SVGAGI come from the germline V gene. This CDR3 reads CASSYLDTETQYF. The CDR3 bases are TGTGCCAGCAGTTACTTGGACACAGAGACCCAGTACTTC.

This chain uses TRBV5-1 with TRBJ2-3; 13 nucleotides line up with TRBD2. Trimming cost V 4 bases and J 7 bases; bases outside gene matches: 15. Germline CDR1 reads SGHRS; CDR2 reads YFSETQ. This CDR3 has 18 residues. In nucleotides, the CDR3 is TGCGCCAGCAGCCCCCCCGGGACTAGCGGGGTGTGGGAAAATACGCAGTATTTT. Its translation is CASSPPGTSGVWENTQYF. Together with reference TRBV5-1 and TRBJ2-3, the CDR3 gives the full variable domain: KAGVTQTPRYLIKTRGQQVTLSCSPISGHRSVSWYQQTPGQGLQFLFEYFSETQRNKGNFPGRFSGRQFSNSRSEMNVSTLELGDSALYLCASSPPGTSGVWENTQYFGPGTRLTVL.

The V gene is TRBV11-1, the J gene TRBJ1-1; 7 bases fit TRBD1. This CDR3 has 16 residues. The V segment lost 4 bases and the J segment 5 bases; nucleotides outside the gene matches: 13. Germline values: CDR1 SGHAT, CDR2 FQDESV (reference sequence). CDR3 residues: CASSSLSTGDRTEAFF. The CDR3, as DNA: TGTGCCAGCAGCTCCTTGAGTACAGGGGACCGGACTGAAGCTTTCTTT.

This clonotype was seen repeatedly, ten times or more. CDR3 DNA sequence: TGTGCCTGGAGCCTCCCGGGCCGATCTAACTATGGCTACACCTTC. Translation: CAWSLPGRSNYGYTF. This chain uses TRBV30 with TRBJ1-2, with D uncertain. Trimming left V 3 bases short and J 0 bases short, with 14 bases between. The CDR3 is 15 residues long. Germline CDR1 and CDR2: GTSNPN and SVGIG (reference sequence).

The chain couples TRBV6-5 to TRBJ2-7; possible D gene TRBD2, 6 bases. From germline, CDR1 is MNHEY and CDR2 SVGAGI. The CDR3 covers 15 residues. Between the trimmed V and J ends, which lost 2 bases and 2 bases, there was a span of 13 bases. As DNA, the CDR3 is TGTGCCAGCAGTTACATGGGGGGATCAACCTACGAGCAGTACTTC. Its translation: CASSYMGGSTYEQYF.

This clonotype was counted at least ten times. This chain joins TRBV19 and TRBJ1-2; D possibly corresponds to TRBD1 (6 bases). In germline, CDR1 is LNHDA, CDR2 SQIVND (reference sequence). Trimming removed 9 bases from V and 4 bases from J, with 15 bases in between. This CDR3 is 13 amino acids long. The CDR3 region has the DNA TGTGCCAGCTTGGACAGCCAGTCCTATGGCTACACCTTC. It translates to CASLDSQSYGYTF.